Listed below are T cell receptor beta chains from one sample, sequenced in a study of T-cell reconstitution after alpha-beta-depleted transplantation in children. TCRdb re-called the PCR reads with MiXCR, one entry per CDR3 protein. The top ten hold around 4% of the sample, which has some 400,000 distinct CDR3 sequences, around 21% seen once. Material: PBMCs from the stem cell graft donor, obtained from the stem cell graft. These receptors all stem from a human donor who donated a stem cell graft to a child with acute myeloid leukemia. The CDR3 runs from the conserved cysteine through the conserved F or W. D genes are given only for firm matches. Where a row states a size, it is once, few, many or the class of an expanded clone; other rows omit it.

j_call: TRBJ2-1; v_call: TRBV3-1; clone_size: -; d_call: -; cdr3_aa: CASRKRGTNEQFF; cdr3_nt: TGTGCCAGCAGGAAGAGGGGGACGAATGAGCAGTTCTTC
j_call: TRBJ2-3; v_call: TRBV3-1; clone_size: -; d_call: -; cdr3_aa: CASSQEAILKNTDTQYF; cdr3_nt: TGTGCCAGCAGCCAAGAAGCTATCCTAAAGAACACAGATACGCAGTATTTT
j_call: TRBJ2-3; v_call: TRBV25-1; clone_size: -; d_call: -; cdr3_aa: CASSDLALGPTDTQYF; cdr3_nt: TGTGCCAGCAGTGACTTGGCCCTGGGGCCCACAGATACGCAGTATTTT
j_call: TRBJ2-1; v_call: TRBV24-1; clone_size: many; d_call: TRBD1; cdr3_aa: CATSRDRASYNEQFF; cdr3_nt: TGTGCCACCAGTCGGGACAGAGCCTCCTACAATGAGCAGTTCTTC
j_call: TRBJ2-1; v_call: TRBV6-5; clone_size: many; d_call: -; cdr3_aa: CASSFGLKGGNEQFF; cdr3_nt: TGTGCCAGCAGTTTCGGGCTTAAAGGCGGCAATGAGCAGTTCTTC
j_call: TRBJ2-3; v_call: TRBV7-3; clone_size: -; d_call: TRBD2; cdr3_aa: CASSSGGGSTDTQYF; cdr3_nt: TGTGCCAGCAGCTCCGGGGGGGGCTCCACAGATACGCAGTATTTT
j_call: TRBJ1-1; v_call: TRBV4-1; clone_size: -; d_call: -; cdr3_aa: CASSQALSYRSEAFF; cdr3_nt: TGCGCCAGCAGCCAAGCTTTGAGCTACCGCTCTGAAGCTTTCTTT
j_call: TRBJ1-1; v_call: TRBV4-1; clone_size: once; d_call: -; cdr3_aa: CASSRSPGDTEAFF; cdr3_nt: TGCGCCAGCAGCCGATCCCCGGGGGACACTGAAGCTTTCTTT
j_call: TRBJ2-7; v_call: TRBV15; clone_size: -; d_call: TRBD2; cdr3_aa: CATAGGVIYEQYF; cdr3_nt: TGTGCCACCGCGGGAGGGGTTATCTACGAGCAGTACTTC
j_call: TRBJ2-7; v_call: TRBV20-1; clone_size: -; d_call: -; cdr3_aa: CSARRTDRYEQYF; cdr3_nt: TGCAGTGCTAGACGGACCGATCGGTACGAGCAGTACTTC
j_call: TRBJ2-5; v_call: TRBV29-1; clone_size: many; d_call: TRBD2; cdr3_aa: CSVAGTSMGETQYF; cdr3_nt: TGCAGCGTTGCCGGGACTAGCATGGGAGAGACCCAGTACTTC
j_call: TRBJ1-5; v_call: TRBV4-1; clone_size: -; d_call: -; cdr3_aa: CASSQEVAGYSNQPQHF; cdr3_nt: TGCGCCAGCAGCCAAGAGGTGGCAGGATATAGCAATCAGCCCCAGCATTTT
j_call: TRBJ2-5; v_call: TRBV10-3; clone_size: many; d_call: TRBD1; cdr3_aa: CATRAGTGERETQYF; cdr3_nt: TGTGCCACCAGAGCCGGGACAGGGGAACGAGAGACCCAGTACTTC
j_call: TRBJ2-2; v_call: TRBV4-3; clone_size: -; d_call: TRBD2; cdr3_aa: CASSQDLGASGRGNTGELFF; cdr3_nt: TGCGCCAGCAGCCAAGATCTAGGGGCTAGCGGGAGGGGGAACACCGGGGAGCTGTTTTTT
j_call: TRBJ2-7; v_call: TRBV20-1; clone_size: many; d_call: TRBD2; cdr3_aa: CSALAGLDSYEQYF; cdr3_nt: TGCAGTGCGTTGGCGGGACTAGACTCCTACGAGCAGTACTTC